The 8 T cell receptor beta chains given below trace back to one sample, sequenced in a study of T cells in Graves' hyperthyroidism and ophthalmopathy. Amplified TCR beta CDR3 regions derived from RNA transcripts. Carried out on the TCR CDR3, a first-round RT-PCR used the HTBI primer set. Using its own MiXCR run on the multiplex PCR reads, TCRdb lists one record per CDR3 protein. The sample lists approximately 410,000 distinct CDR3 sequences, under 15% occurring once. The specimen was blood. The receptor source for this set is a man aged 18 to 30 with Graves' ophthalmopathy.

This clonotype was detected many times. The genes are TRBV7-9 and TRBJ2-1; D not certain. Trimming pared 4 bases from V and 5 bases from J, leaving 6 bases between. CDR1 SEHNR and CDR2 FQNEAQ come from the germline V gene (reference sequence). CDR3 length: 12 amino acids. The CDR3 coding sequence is TGTGCCAGCAGCTCCCAGCACAATGAGCAGTTCTTC. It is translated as CASSSQHNEQFF. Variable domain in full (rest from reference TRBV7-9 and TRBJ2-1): DTGVSQNPRHKITKRGQNVTFRCDPISEHNRLYWYRQTLGQGPEFLTYFQNEAQLEKSRLLSDRFSAERPKGSFSTLEIQRTEQGDSAMYLCASSSQHNEQFFGPGTRLTVL.

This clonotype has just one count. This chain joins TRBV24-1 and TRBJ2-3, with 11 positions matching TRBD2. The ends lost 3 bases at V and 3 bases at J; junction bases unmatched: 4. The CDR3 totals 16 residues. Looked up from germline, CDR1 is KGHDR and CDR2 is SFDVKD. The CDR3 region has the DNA TGTGCCACCAGTGATCGGACTAGCGGGCTGACAGATACGCAGTATTTT. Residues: CATSDRTSGLTDTQYF.

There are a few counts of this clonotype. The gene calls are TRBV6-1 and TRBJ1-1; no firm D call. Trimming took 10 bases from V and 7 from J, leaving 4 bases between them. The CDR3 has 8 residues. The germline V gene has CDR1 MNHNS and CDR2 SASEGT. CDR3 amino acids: CATNEAFF. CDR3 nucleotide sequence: TGTGCCACTAATGAAGCTTTCTTT.

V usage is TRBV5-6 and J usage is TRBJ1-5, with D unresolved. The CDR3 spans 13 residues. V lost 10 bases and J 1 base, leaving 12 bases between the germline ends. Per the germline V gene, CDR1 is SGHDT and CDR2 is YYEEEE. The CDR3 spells CAGRIPSNQPQHF. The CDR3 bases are TGTGCCGGACGTATACCCAGCAATCAGCCCCAGCATTTT.

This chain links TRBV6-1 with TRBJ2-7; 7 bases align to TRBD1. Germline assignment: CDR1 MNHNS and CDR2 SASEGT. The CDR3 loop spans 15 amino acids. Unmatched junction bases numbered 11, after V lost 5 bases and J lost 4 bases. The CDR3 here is CASSRDRAPLYEQYF. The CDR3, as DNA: TGTGCCAGCAGTCGTGACAGGGCCCCACTTTACGAGCAGTACTTC.

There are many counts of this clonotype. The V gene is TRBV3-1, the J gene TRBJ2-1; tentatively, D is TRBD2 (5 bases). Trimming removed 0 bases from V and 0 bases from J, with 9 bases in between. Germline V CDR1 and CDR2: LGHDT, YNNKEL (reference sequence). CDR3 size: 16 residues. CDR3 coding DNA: TGTGCCAGCAGCCAAGATGCCAGCGGCTCCTACAATGAGCAGTTCTTC. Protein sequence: CASSQDASGSYNEQFF.

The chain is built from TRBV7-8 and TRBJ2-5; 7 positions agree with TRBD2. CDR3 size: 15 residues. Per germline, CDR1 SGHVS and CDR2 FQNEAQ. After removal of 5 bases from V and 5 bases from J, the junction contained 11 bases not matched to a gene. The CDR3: CASSRSWGGTETQYF. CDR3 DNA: TGTGCCAGCAGCCGATCCTGGGGGGGTACGGAGACCCAGTACTTC.

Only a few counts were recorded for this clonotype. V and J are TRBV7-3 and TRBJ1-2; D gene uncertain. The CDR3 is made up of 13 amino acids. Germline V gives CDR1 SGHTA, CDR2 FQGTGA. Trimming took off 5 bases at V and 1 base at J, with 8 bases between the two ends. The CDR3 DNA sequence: TGTGCCAGCAGCGGAAGGGATAACTATGGCTACACCTTC. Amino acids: CASSGRDNYGYTF.